This is a list of T cell receptor beta chains from one sample in a study of T cell repertoires in cytomegalovirus infection. In TCRdb, the reads were re-called with MiXCR into one record per CDR3 protein. This sample has about 890,000 distinct CDR3 sequences, with around 32% found just once. No antigens are known for them. The material sequenced was cultured CD8+ T cells from PBMCs, taken from culture after CMV antigen stimulation. The receptors come from a human donor in good health (CMV status not recorded). Some clones in this sample may be carry-over from other donors' samples. Both conserved end residues are part of each CDR3. Fields, in order: D gene, clone size, V gene, J gene, CDR3 DNA, CDR3 protein. A D gene is named only where the DNA matches it firmly. A row's size may be missing; if present it is once, few, many or a size class.

d_call: TRBD1
clone_size: .
v_call: TRBV9
j_call: TRBJ2-1
cdr3_nt: TGTGCCAGCAACCTAGCCGGGACAGGGGGCAATGAGCAGTTCTTC
cdr3_aa: CASNLAGTGGNEQFF

d_call: .
clone_size: few
v_call: TRBV2
j_call: TRBJ2-2
cdr3_nt: TGTGCCAGCAGTGAAATTTTCGTGTCCACCGGGGAGCTGTTTTTT
cdr3_aa: CASSEIFVSTGELFF

d_call: .
clone_size: .
v_call: TRBV6-5
j_call: TRBJ1-2
cdr3_nt: TGTGCCAGCAGTTACTCTGGCAGTGACCTTTATGGCTACACCTTC
cdr3_aa: CASSYSGSDLYGYTF

d_call: .
clone_size: once
v_call: TRBV27
j_call: TRBJ2-1
cdr3_nt: TGTGCCAGCAGTTTATGGCAGGTTTCCAATGAGCAGTTCTTC
cdr3_aa: CASSLWQVSNEQFF

d_call: TRBD1
clone_size: .
v_call: TRBV9
j_call: TRBJ2-1
cdr3_nt: TGTGCCAGCAGCGTAGCGCGGACAGGGTCCTACAATGAGCAGTTCTTC
cdr3_aa: CASSVARTGSYNEQFF

d_call: TRBD2
clone_size: .
v_call: TRBV7-9
j_call: TRBJ2-2
cdr3_nt: TGTGCCAGCAGCTCCCCCCCGGGACTAGCGGGGTTCGCCGGGGAGCTGTTTTTT
cdr3_aa: CASSSPPGLAGFAGELFF

d_call: TRBD1
clone_size: .
v_call: TRBV12-3/TRBV12-4
j_call: TRBJ1-5
cdr3_nt: TGTGCCAGCAGTTTATTTACCGAGACAGGGGGAATTCAGCCCCAGCATTTT
cdr3_aa: CASSLFTETGGIQPQHF

d_call: .
clone_size: few
v_call: TRBV7-2
j_call: TRBJ2-7
cdr3_nt: TGTGCCAGCAGATTAAGTCCCTTCTACGAGCAGTACTTC
cdr3_aa: CASRLSPFYEQYF

d_call: TRBD1
clone_size: few
v_call: TRBV19
j_call: TRBJ2-7
cdr3_nt: TGTGCCAGTAGTTCCCGGGACAGTCGGTTCGTCGAGCAGTACTTC
cdr3_aa: CASSSRDSRFVEQYF

d_call: .
clone_size: .
v_call: TRBV25-1
j_call: TRBJ1-1
cdr3_nt: TGTGCCAGCAGTGTCGGGGAGGGCACTGAAGCTTTCTTT
cdr3_aa: CASSVGEGTEAFF

d_call: TRBD2
clone_size: .
v_call: TRBV5-1
j_call: TRBJ2-2
cdr3_nt: TGCGCCAGCAGCTTGCTAGCGGGGGTGAACACCGGGGAGCTGTTTTTT
cdr3_aa: CASSLLAGVNTGELFF

d_call: TRBD2
clone_size: .
v_call: TRBV7-9
j_call: TRBJ2-1
cdr3_nt: TGTGCCAGCAGCTCCCCGGCGGGGCGGGGGGGCCTCAATGAGCAGTTCTTC
cdr3_aa: CASSSPAGRGGLNEQFF

d_call: .
clone_size: .
v_call: TRBV12-5
j_call: TRBJ2-1
cdr3_nt: TGTGCTAGTGGTTTGGTAACAGGGAACTACAATGAGCAGTTCTTC
cdr3_aa: CASGLVTGNYNEQFF

d_call: .
clone_size: .
v_call: TRBV29-1
j_call: TRBJ2-1
cdr3_nt: TGCAGCGTTCCGTGGTGGAGCTCCTACAATGAGCAGTTCTTC
cdr3_aa: CSVPWWSSYNEQFF

d_call: .
clone_size: many
v_call: TRBV6-5
j_call: TRBJ2-2
cdr3_nt: TGTGCCAGCAGTTACTCGATTCCGGGGGTGAACACCGGGGAGCTGTTTTTT
cdr3_aa: CASSYSIPGVNTGELFF

d_call: .
clone_size: many
v_call: TRBV7-6
j_call: TRBJ2-3
cdr3_nt: TGTGCCAGCAGCCCCCGGGGTAGCTACGCCACAGATACGCAGTATTTT
cdr3_aa: CASSPRGSYATDTQYF

d_call: .
clone_size: .
v_call: TRBV6-1
j_call: TRBJ1-5
cdr3_nt: TGTGCCAGCAGTGAAGCGCTGGTGGACAGTGTAACTCATCAGCCCCAGCATTTT
cdr3_aa: CASSEALVDSVTHQPQHF

d_call: TRBD1
clone_size: .
v_call: TRBV10-3
j_call: TRBJ1-1
cdr3_nt: TGTGCCATCAGCCCGGGACAGGGGGCGAGTACTGAAGCTTTCTTT
cdr3_aa: CAISPGQGASTEAFF

d_call: TRBD1
clone_size: .
v_call: TRBV5-1
j_call: TRBJ2-4
cdr3_nt: TGCGCCAGCAGCTTGGAGGGACAGGGAATGGACATTCAGTACTTC
cdr3_aa: CASSLEGQGMDIQYF